This T cell receptor (beta chain) was profiled in a study of PD-L1 blockade in urothelial cancer. Across the whole study: The researchers analyzed blood 3 weeks (second dose) and 6 weeks after treatment start.

Trimming took 5 bases from V and 3 from J; bases not matched to a gene: 15. There are 17 residues in the CDR3. In germline, CDR1 is SGHAT, CDR2 FQNNGV. Time point denoted: peripheral blood 6 weeks after treatment start. Patients yielded 1 to 8 samples each, pretreatment and on-treatment. The count of this clone is one. The investigators introduced synthetic TCR analog templates into each PCR as spikes. TCRdb keeps only in-frame clones here, not all; method: immunoSEQ multiplex PCR. This table holds over 100,000 clones, around 93% found once. Here the sequenced sample was PBMCs, taken around atezolizumab (anti-PD-L1) treatment. This receptor was taken from a man in his 60s with urothelial cancer. The rearrangement uses TRBV11-2 and TRBJ1-1; 7 bases match TRBD1. CDR3 nucleotide sequence: TGTGCCAGCAGCCGAGCTAGGGGGCTAAAGAGGGACACTGAAGCTTTCTTT. It codes for CASSRARGLKRDTEAFF.